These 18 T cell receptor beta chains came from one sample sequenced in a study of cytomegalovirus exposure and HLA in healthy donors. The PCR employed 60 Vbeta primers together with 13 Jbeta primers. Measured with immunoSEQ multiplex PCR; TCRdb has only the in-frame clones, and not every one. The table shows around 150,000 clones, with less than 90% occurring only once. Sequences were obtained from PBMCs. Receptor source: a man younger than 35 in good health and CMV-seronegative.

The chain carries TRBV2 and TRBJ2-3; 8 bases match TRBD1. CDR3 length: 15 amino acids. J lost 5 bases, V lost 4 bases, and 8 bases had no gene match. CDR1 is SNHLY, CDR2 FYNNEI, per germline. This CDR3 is CASSVGTGDGDTQYF. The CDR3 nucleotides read TGTGCCAGCAGTGTCGGGACAGGCGACGGAGATACGCAGTATTTT.

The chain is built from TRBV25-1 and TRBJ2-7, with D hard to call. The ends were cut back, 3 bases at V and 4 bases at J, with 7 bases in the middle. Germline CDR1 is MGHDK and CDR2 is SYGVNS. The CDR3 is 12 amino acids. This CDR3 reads CASSDESYEQYF. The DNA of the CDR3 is TGTGCCAGCAGTGACGAGTCGTACGAGCAGTACTTC.

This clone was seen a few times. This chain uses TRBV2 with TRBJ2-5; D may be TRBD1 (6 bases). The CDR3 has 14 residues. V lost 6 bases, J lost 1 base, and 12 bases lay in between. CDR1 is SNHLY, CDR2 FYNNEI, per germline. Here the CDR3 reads CASSIVRGQETQYF. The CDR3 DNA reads TGTGCCAGCAGCATAGTCAGGGGCCAAGAGACCCAGTACTTC.

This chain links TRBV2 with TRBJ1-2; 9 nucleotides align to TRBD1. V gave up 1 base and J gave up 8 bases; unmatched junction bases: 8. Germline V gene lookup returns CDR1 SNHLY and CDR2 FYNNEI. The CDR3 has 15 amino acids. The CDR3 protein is CASSEGLGTGSGYTF. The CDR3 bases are TGTGCCAGCAGTGAAGGGCTCGGGACAGGGTCGGGCTACACCTTC.

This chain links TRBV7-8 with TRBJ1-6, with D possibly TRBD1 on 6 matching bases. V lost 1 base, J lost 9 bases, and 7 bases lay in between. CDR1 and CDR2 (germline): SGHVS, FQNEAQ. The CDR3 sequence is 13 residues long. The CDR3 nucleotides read TGTGCCAGCAGCTTAGTACAGGGTTCACCCCTCCACTTT. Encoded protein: CASSLVQGSPLHF.

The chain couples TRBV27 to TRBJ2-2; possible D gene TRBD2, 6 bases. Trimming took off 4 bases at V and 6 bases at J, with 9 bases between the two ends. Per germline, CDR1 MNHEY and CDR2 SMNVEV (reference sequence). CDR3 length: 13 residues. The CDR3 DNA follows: TGTGCCAGCAGTTGGGGGGTGGCCGGGGAGCTGTTTTTT. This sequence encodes CASSWGVAGELFF.

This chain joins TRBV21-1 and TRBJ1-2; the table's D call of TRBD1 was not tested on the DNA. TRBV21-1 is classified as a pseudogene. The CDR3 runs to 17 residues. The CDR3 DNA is TGTGCCAGCAGCAAAAGCGACAGGGCCCACTTTAGCTATGGCTACACCTTC. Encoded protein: CASSKSDRAHFSYGYTF.

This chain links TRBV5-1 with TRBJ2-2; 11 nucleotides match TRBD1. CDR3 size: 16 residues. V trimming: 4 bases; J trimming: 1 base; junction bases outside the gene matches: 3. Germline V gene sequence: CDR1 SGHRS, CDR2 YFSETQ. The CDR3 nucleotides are TGCGCCAGCAGCGGGACAGGGGGATTGAACACCGGGGAGCTGTTTTTT. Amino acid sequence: CASSGTGGLNTGELFF.

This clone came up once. The CDR3 bases are TGTGCCAGCAGTGAATACAGCTCCTACGAGCAGTACTTC. This encodes CASSEYSSYEQYF. The J gene is TRBJ2-7, the V gene TRBV2; D is ambiguous. The CDR3 spans 13 residues. Between the trimmed V and J ends, which lost 2 bases and 0 bases, there was a span of 5 bases. Per the germline V gene, CDR1 is SNHLY and CDR2 is FYNNEI.

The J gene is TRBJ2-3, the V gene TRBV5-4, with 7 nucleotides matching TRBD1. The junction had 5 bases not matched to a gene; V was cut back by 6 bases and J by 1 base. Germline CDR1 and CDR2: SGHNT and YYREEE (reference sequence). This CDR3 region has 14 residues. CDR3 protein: CASTLGQGTDTQYF. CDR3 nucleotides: TGTGCCAGCACCCTTGGACAGGGCACAGATACGCAGTATTTT.

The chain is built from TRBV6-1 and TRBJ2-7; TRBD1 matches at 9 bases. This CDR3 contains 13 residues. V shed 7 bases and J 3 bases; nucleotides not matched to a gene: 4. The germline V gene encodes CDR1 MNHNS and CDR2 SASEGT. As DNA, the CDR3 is TGTGCCAGCACCGGGACAGGGCTCTACGAGCAGTACTTC. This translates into CASTGTGLYEQYF.

CDR3 sequence: CASSFPGGAGYGYTF. DNA of the CDR3: TGTGCCAGCAGTTTCCCAGGGGGCGCGGGCTATGGCTACACCTTC. The genes are TRBV28 and TRBJ1-2; 8 bases agree with TRBD1. CDR3 size: 15 residues. Germline values: CDR1 MDHEN, CDR2 SYDVKM. Losses at the gene ends were 3 bases for V and 4 bases for J; bases not matched to a gene: 7.

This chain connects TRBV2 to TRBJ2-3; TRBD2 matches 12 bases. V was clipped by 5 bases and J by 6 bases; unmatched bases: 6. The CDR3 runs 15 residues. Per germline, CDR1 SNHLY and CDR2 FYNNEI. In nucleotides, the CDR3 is TGTGCCAGCAGTCGACTAGCGGGAGAGGGGGATACGCAGTATTTT. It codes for CASSRLAGEGDTQYF.

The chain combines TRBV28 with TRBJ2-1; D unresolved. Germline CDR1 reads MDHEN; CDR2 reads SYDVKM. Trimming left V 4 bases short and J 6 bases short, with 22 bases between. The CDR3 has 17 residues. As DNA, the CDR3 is TGTGCCAGCAGTTCATTTCTGGCGTCCCAGACAAGCAATGAGCAGTTCTTC. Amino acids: CASSSFLASQTSNEQFF.

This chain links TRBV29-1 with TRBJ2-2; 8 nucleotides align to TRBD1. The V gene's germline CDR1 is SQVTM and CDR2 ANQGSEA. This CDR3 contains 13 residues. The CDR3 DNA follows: TGCAGTGCCGGGACAGGGAACACCGGGGAGCTGTTTTTT. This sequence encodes CSAGTGNTGELFF.

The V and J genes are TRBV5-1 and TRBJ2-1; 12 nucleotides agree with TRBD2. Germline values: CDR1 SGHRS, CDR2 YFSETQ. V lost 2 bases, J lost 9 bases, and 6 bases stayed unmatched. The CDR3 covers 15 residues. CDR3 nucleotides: TGCGCCAGCAGCTTTCGGACTAGCGGGACGGGTGAGCAGTTCTTC. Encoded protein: CASSFRTSGTGEQFF.

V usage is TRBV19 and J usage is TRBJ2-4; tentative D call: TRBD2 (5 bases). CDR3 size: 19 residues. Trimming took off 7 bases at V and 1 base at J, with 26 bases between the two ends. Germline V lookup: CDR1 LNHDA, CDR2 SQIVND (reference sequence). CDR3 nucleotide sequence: TGTGCCAGTACCGCCCGGAGGAGTTCGATGAAGGAGGCCAAAAACATTCAGTACTTC. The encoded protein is CASTARRSSMKEAKNIQYF.

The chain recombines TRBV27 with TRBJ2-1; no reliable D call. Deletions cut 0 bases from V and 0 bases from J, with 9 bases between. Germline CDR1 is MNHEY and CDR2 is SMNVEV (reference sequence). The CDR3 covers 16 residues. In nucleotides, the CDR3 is TGTGCCAGCAGTTTATCCTGGGCAGGCTCCTACAATGAGCAGTTCTTC. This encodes CASSLSWAGSYNEQFF.